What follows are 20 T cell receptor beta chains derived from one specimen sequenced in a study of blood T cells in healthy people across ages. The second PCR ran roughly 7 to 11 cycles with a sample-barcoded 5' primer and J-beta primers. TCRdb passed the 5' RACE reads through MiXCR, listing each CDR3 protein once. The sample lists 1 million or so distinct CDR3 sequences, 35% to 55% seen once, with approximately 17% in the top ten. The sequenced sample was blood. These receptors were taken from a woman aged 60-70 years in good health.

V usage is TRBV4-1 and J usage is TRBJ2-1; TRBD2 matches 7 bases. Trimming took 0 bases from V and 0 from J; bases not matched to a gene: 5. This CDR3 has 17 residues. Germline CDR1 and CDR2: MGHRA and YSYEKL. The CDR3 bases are TGCGCCAGCAGCCAAGATCCGCGGGGGAGCTCCTACAATGAGCAGTTCTTC. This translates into CASSQDPRGSSYNEQFF.

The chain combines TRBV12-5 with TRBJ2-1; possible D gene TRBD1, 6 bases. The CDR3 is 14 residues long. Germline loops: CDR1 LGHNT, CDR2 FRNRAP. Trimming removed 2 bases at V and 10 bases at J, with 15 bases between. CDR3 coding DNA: TGTGCTAGTGGTTTGCACACAAAGGGGGTGGAGCAGTTCTTC. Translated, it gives CASGLHTKGVEQFF.

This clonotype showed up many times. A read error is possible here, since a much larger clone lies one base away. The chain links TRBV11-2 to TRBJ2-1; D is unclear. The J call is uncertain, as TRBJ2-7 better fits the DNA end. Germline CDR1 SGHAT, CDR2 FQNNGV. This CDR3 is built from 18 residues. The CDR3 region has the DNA TGTGCCAGCAGCTTAGGACCGAACGGGCTTTCCTCCTACAATGAGCAGTACTTC. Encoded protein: CASSLGPNGLSSYNEQYF.

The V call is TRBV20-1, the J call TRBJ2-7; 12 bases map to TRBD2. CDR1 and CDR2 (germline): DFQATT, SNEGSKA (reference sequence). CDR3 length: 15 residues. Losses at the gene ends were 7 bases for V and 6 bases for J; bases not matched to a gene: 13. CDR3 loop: CSGSASGRAGREQYF. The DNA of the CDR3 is TGCAGTGGTTCGGCTAGCGGGAGGGCCGGCCGCGAGCAGTACTTC.

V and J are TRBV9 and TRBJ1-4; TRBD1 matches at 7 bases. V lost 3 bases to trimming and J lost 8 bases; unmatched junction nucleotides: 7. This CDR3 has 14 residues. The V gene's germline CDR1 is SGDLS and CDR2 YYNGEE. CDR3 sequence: CASSETGWREKLFF. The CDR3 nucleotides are TGTGCCAGCAGCGAGACAGGGTGGAGAGAAAAACTGTTTTTT.

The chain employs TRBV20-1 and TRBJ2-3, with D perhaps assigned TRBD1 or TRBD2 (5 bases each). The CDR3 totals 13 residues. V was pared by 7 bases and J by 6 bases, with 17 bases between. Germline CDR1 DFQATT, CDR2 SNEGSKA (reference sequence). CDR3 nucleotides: TGCAGTGTCCCGGGACCCAGGTTGGATACGCAGTATTTT. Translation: CSVPGPRLDTQYF.

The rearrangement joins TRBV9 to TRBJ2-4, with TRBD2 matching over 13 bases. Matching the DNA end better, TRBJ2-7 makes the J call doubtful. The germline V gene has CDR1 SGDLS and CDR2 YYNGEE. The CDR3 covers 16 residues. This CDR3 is CASSHRTSGSVLEQYF. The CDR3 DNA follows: TGTGCCAGCAGCCATCGGACTAGCGGGAGTGTACTCGAGCAGTACTTC.

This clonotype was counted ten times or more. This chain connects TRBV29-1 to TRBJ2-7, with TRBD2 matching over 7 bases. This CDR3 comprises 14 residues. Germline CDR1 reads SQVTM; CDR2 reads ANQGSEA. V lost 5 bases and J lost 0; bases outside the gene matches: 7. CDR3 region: CSVTIAGLSYEQYF. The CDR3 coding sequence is TGCAGCGTTACAATAGCGGGCCTCTCCTACGAGCAGTACTTC.

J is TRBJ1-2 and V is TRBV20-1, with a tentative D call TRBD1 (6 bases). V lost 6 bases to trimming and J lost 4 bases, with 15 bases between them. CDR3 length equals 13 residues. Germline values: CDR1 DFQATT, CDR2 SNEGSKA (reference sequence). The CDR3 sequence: CSATEQGAYGYTF. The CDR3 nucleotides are TGCAGTGCCACAGAACAGGGAGCCTATGGCTACACCTTC.

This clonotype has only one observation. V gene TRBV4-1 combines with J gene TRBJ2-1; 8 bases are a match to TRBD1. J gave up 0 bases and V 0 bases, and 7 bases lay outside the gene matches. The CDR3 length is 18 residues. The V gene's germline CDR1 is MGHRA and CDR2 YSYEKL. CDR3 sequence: CASSQEWGQVSSYNEQFF. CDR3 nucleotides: TGCGCCAGCAGCCAAGAGTGGGGACAGGTTAGCTCCTACAATGAGCAGTTCTTC.

The CDR3 nucleotides read TGTGCCAGCAGCTTAAGTTGGTCGGAGTCGAGGGAGAAAAACATTCAGTACTTC. It translates to CASSLSWSESREKNIQYF. The chain carries TRBV7-9 and TRBJ2-7, with D possibly matching TRBD2 (5 bases). The closer fit of TRBJ2-4 to the DNA end suggests the J call may be wrong. There are 18 residues in the CDR3. Germline lookup yields CDR1 SEHNR and CDR2 FQNEAQ (reference sequence).

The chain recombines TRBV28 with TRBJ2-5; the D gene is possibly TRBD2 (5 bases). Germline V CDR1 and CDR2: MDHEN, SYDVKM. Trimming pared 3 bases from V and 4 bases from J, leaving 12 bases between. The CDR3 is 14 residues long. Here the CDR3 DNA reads TGTGCCAGCAGTTTTGCCGGGATGGTAGAGACCCAGTACTTC. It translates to CASSFAGMVETQYF. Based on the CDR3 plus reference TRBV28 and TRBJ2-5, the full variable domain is DVKVTQSSRYLVKRTGEKVFLECVQDMDHENMFWYRQDPGLGLRLIYFSYDVKMKEKGDIPEGYSVSREKKERFSLILESASTNQTSMYLCASSFAGMVETQYFGPGTRLLVL.

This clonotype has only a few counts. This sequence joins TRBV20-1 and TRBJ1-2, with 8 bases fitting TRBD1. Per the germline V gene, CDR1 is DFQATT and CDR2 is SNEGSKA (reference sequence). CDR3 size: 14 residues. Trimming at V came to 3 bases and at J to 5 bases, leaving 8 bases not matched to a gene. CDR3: CSARGGTGSYGYTF. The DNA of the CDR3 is TGCAGTGCTAGGGGAGGGACAGGCAGTTATGGCTACACCTTC.

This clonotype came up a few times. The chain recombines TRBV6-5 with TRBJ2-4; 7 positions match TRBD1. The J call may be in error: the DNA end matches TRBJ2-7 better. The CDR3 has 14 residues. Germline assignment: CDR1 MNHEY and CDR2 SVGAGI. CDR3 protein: CASSEGAGPLEQYF. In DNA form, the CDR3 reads TGTGCCAGCAGTGAGGGGGCAGGGCCCCTCGAGCAGTACTTC.

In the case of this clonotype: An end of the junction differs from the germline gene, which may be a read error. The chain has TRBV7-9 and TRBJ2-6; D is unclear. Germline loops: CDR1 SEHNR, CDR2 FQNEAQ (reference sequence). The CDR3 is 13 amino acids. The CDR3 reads CVSSPSRANVLTF. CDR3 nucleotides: TGTGTCAGCAGCCCTTCTAGGGCCAACGTCCTGACTTTC.

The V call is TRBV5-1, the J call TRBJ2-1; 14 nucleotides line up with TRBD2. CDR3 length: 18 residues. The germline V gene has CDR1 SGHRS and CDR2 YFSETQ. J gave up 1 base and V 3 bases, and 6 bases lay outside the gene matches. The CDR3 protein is CASSWGLAGEVSYNEQFF. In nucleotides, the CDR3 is TGCGCCAGCAGCTGGGGACTAGCGGGAGAAGTTTCCTACAATGAGCAGTTCTTC.

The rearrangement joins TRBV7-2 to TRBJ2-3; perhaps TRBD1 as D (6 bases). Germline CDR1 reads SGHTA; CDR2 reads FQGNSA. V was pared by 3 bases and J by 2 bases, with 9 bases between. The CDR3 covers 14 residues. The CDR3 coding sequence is TGTGCCAGCAGCTTCGACAGGACCACAGATACGCAGTATTTT. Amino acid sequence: CASSFDRTTDTQYF.

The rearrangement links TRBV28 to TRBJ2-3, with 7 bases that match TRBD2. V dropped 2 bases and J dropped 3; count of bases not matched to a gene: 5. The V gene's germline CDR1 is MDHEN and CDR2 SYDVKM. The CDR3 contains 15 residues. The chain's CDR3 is CASSLGERETDTQYF. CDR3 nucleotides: TGTGCCAGCAGTTTAGGTGAGCGGGAAACAGATACGCAGTATTTT.

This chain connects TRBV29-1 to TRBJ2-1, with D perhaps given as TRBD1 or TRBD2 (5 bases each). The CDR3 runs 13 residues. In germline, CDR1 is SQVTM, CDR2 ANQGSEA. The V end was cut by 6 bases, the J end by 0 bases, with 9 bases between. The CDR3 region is CSVPGSSYNEQFF. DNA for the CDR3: TGCAGCGTCCCAGGGAGCTCCTACAATGAGCAGTTCTTC.

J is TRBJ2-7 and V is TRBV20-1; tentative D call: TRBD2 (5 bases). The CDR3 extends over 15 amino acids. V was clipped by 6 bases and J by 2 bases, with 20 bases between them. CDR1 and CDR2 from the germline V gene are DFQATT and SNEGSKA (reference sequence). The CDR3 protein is CSAREGLAEPYEQYF. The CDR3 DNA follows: TGCAGTGCCCGCGAAGGGCTAGCTGAACCCTACGAGCAGTACTTC.